Presented here are 10 T cell receptor beta chains from one specimen sequenced in a study of blood T cell repertoires in COVID-19 (dated by TCRdb to between 2020 and 2021). The library was produced with the immunoSEQ multiplex PCR assay. TCRdb holds this immuneACCESS table with in-frame rearrangements only. Some clones are missing; in checked studies, unresolved V genes explain under half, and the rest has no known cause. Present in this sample are 150,000 or so clones, 70% to 90% of which were seen just once. Of the sample, less than 5.5% falls within the top ten clones. Source material: peripheral blood. These receptors all come from a human donor in a cohort sampled during active COVID-19.

The J gene is TRBJ2-5, the V gene TRBV6-5; 10 bases align to TRBD2. Trimming at V came to 4 bases and at J to 5 bases, leaving 7 bases not matched to a gene. This CDR3 contains 15 residues. The germline CDR1 and CDR2 sequences are MNHEY and SVGAGI. Written as DNA, the CDR3 is TGTGCCAGCAGTTTAGCGGGGGGCCCTCAGGAGACCCAGTACTTC. Its translation is CASSLAGGPQETQYF.

CDR3: CASSLARRTYEQYF. The CDR3 DNA reads TGTGCCAGCAGCTTAGCGAGGCGCACATACGAGCAGTACTTC. The rearrangement links TRBV7-2 to TRBJ2-7; no firm D call. CDR1 and CDR2 (germline): SGHTA, FQGNSA. V dropped 0 bases and J dropped 4 bases, with 10 bases sitting between them. The CDR3 has 14 residues.

The CDR3, as DNA: TGTGCCACCAGCAAGATAAAGGACAGGGGGAACCACGAGCAGTACTTC. This translates into CATSKIKDRGNHEQYF. The chain links TRBV15 to TRBJ2-7, with 10 bases matching TRBD1. Germline-derived CDR1 and CDR2 are LNHNV and YYDKDF (reference sequence). The V segment lost 4 bases and the J segment 5 bases; nucleotides outside the gene matches: 11. The CDR3 consists of 16 residues.

CDR3 DNA: TGTGCCAGCGCGAGCGGTTCCCAGCGAGCTAACTATGGCTACACCTTC. Amino acid sequence: CASASGSQRANYGYTF. The chain links TRBV9 to TRBJ1-2; unclear D gene. V lost 7 bases and J lost 0, with 19 bases in between. Germline V gives CDR1 SGDLS, CDR2 YYNGEE. This CDR3 comprises 16 residues. The entire variable domain, with the rest obtained from reference TRBV9 and TRBJ1-2, is as follows: DSGVTQTPKHLITATGQRVTLRCSPRSGDLSVYWYQQSLDQGLQFLIQYYNGEERAKGNILERFSAQQFPDLHSELNLSSLELGDSALYFCASASGSQRANYGYTFGSGTRLTVV.

The chain is built from TRBV19 and TRBJ2-7; D not certain. V was clipped by 6 bases and J by 0 bases, with 9 bases between them. CDR1 LNHDA and CDR2 SQIVND come from the germline V gene (reference sequence). The length of the CDR3 is 13 residues. CDR3: CASRQASSYEQYF. In DNA, the CDR3 is TGTGCCAGTAGGCAGGCCAGCTCCTACGAGCAGTACTTC. The full variable domain, in which reference TRBV19 and TRBJ2-7 provide the parts outside the CDR3, is DGGITQSPKYLFRKEGQNVTLSCEQNLNHDAMYWYRQDPGQGLRLIYYSQIVNDFQKGDIAEGYSVSREKKESFPLTVTSAQKNPTAFYLCASRQASSYEQYFGPGTRLTVT.

The V call is TRBV7-6, the J call TRBJ2-1, with TRBD2 matching 7 bases. The CDR3 extends over 15 amino acids. Germline V gives CDR1 SGHVS, CDR2 FNYEAQ. V lost 1 base to trimming and J lost 7 bases; unmatched junction nucleotides: 7. CDR3 in amino acids: CASSLVGGSGNEQFF. In DNA form, the CDR3 reads TGTGCCAGCAGCTTAGTAGGCGGGAGCGGGAATGAGCAGTTCTTC.

V gene TRBV19 combines with J gene TRBJ2-6; D is undetermined. The CDR3 length is 15 residues. V was shortened by 5 bases and J by 3 bases, with 11 bases between the two germline ends. Germline V CDR1 and CDR2: LNHDA, SQIVND (reference sequence). The CDR3 reads CASSAHLDGANVLTF. The CDR3 DNA sequence: TGTGCCAGTAGTGCCCACCTAGATGGGGCCAACGTCCTGACTTTC.

The chain recombines TRBV24-1 with TRBJ2-7; the D gene is possibly TRBD2 (6 bases). From germline, CDR1 is KGHDR and CDR2 SFDVKD. This CDR3 comprises 13 residues. V dropped 3 bases and J dropped 3 bases, with 8 bases sitting between them. The CDR3 loop reads CATSDPGVYEQYF. DNA of the CDR3: TGTGCCACCAGTGATCCGGGGGTCTACGAGCAGTACTTC.

The chain employs TRBV5-1 and TRBJ2-3; 7 nucleotides match TRBD1. The CDR3 has 16 residues. Per the germline V gene, CDR1 is SGHRS and CDR2 is YFSETQ. V was pared by 1 base and J by 5 bases, with 10 bases of the junction left unmatched. CDR3 amino acids: CASSLPQGQLEDTQYF. The CDR3 nucleotides are TGCGCCAGCAGCTTGCCACAGGGACAGTTGGAAGATACGCAGTATTTT.

This rearrangement joins TRBV7-8 to TRBJ1-1; D is unclear. Trimming removed 0 bases from V and 8 bases from J, with 19 bases in between. Germline assignment: CDR1 SGHVS and CDR2 FQNEAQ. The CDR3 loop spans 16 amino acids. For the CDR3, the DNA is TGTGCCAGCAGCTTAGCCCCCCCGCGGCCAATTGGAGAAGCTTTCTTT. Protein product: CASSLAPPRPIGEAFF.